The T cell receptor (beta chain) under discussion was sequenced for a study of immune evolution from preneoplasia to lung adenocarcinoma. Profiled with immunoSEQ multiplex PCR; TCRdb holds only in-frame clones, not every one. Here the sample spans under 5,000 clones, 60% to 85% being singletons. The V gene lost 4 bases and the J gene lost 2 bases, with 6 bases spanning the gap. The germline CDR1 and CDR2 sequences are SGHTS and YDEGEE. This CDR3 spans 13 amino acids. The rearrangement links TRBV5-8 to TRBJ2-2; D is unresolved. The sequence was collected from a donor of 70 years or more with lung adenocarcinoma. Sample: FFPE adjacent normal lung tissue. Here the CDR3 reads CASSLINTGELFF. In DNA form, the CDR3 reads TGTGCCAGCAGCCTAATTAACACCGGGGAGCTGTTTTTT. Variable domain in full (rest from reference TRBV5-8 and TRBJ2-2): EAGVTQSPTHLIKTRGQQATLRCSPISGHTSVYWYQQALGLGLQFLLWYDEGEERNRGNFPPRFSGRQFPNYSSELNVNALELEDSALYLCASSLINTGELFFGEGSRLTVL.